This TCR beta chain was obtained from a study of low-dose radiotherapy and immunotherapy resistance in tumors. As for the study in general: Across 26 weeks, 13 Gy in total went to Cohort 2, delivered as 1 Gy per fraction every two weeks.

The CDR3 has 17 amino acids. Germline V gene data show CDR1 as LGHNA and CDR2 as YSLEER. V was clipped by 6 bases and J by 10 bases; unmatched bases: 16. With respect to this clonotype: Given a far larger clone just one base away, this is likely a sequencing read error.

TRAV and TRBV primers primed cDNA for both TCRalpha and TCRbeta. PCR amplification of the TCRs was performed with Phusion for 20 PCR cycles, and it relied on a constant-region primer together with a V-primer adapter. Researchers amplified the isolated mRNA using in vitro transcription. Each CDR3 protein is one row after TCRdb ran MiXCR on the reads. The table includes roughly 30,000 distinct CDR3 sequences, around 54% detected once. Noted time point: after trial treatment. Treatment indicated: LDRT plus nivolumab, ipilimumab, low-dose cyclophosphamide and aspirin (RACIN trial). The donors' treatment consisted of nivolumab, ipilimumab, aspirin, low-dose cyclophosphamide and low-dose radiotherapy.

Sequencing was performed on PBMCs, taken after low-dose radiotherapy plus immunotherapy. This TCR came from a male donor with gallbladder cancer. V and J are TRBV4-3 and TRBJ2-1; 12 nucleotides line up with TRBD1. The CDR3 region is CASRPSLPGTGGFEQFF. Here the CDR3 DNA reads TGCGCCAGCAGACCAAGCCTACCCGGGACAGGGGGCTTCGAGCAGTTCTTC.